This T cell receptor beta chain is from a study of shared clonotypes between healthy human individuals. Across the study: The people who gave samples were a couple of women and three men aged 18 to 49.

The length of the CDR3 is 15 residues. Germline lookup yields CDR1 LNHDA and CDR2 SQIVND (reference sequence). Trimming cost V 4 bases and J 0 bases, with 12 bases left between them. A CD45RA+ naive subset and a CD45RA-negative memory subset were split from CD4+ cells. The table came from immunoSEQ multiplex PCR; TCRdb's copy has only in-frame clones and leaves some out. The sample carries about 1 million clones, approximately 72% recorded once. Sequencing was carried out using memory CD4+ T cells sorted from blood. The sample's subset: CD45RA-negative fraction. The receptor comes from a man aged 18-30 years in good health. V is TRBV19 and J is TRBJ1-2; no clear D. The CDR3 loop is CASSTSHGANYGYTF. In DNA, the CDR3 is TGTGCCAGTAGTACATCCCACGGGGCTAACTATGGCTACACCTTC.